The 2 T cell receptor beta chains listed next were all sequenced from one sample in a study of identifying expanded T cells in peripheral blood. Clones were sequenced by immunoSEQ multiplex PCR, and TCRdb holds only the in-frame ones, with some missing. This table has some 91,000 clones, approximately 89% appearing once. Sequencing used blood. The receptor source for this set is a person aged 18 to 75 in good health.

This chain uses TRBV27 with TRBJ2-7; 7 bases agree with TRBD2. Losses at the gene ends were 3 bases for V and 5 bases for J; bases not matched to a gene: 4. CDR1 is MNHEY and CDR2 is SMNVEV in the germline V gene (reference sequence). This CDR3 has 13 residues. CDR3: CASSLSGGNEQYF. The CDR3, as DNA: TGTGCCAGCAGTTTGTCGGGAGGCAACGAGCAGTACTTC.

This CDR3 reads CASSPHQGGASYEQYF. The CDR3 DNA reads TGTGCCAGCAGCCCCCACCAGGGCGGAGCCTCCTACGAGCAGTACTTC. The chain combines TRBV9 with TRBJ2-7, with D tentatively TRBD1 (5 bases). The CDR3 runs 16 residues. Trimming cost V 4 bases and J 0 bases, with 17 bases left between them. Germline V gene data show CDR1 as SGDLS and CDR2 as YYNGEE.